This T cell receptor beta chain was found in a study of Graves' ophthalmopathy and Graves' hyperthyroidism. Overall study: Blood was drawn at initial diagnosis, before any treatment. Findings of the study overall: Most clonotypes expanded in thyroid above 0.001 frequency were present in blood too.

Beta-chain TCR CDR3 regions were amplified from RNA transcripts. First-round RT-PCR employed HTBI primers, with a second-round multiplex PCR after it. MiXCR was run by TCRdb on the multiplex PCR reads, yielding one entry per CDR3 protein. The sample yields 600,000 to 700,000 distinct CDR3 sequences, about 41% seen once. This clonotype was counted only a few times. Its target is unknown. The V segment lost 5 bases and the J segment 9 bases; nucleotides outside the gene matches: 7. This CDR3 has 14 residues. This sequence was found in an adult man with Graves' ophthalmopathy. The V and J genes are TRBV12-3 or TRBV12-4 and TRBJ1-1; 12 bases fit TRBD1. Sequenced input: peripheral blood. For the CDR3, the DNA is TGTGCCAGCAGTAGGGACAGGGGGCGAACTAAAGCTTTCTTT. Translation gives CASSRDRGRTKAFF.